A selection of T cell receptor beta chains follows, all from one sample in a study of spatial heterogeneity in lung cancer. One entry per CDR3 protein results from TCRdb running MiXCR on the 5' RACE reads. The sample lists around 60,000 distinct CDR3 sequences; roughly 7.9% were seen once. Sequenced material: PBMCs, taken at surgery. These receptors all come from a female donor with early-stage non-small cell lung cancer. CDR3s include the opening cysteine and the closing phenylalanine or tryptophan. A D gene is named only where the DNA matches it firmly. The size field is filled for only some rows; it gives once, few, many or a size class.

CDR3 DNA: TGTGCCAGCTCATCCTACACGGCACAACTGGCTGAAGCTTTCTTT
CDR3 protein: CASSSYTAQLAEAFF
V gene: TRBV18
J gene: TRBJ1-1
D gene: -
clone size: many

CDR3 DNA: TGTGCCAGCAGCTTTCCTACCAGGGCCTCGAACACCGGGGAGCTGTTTTTT
CDR3 protein: CASSFPTRASNTGELFF
V gene: TRBV11-2
J gene: TRBJ2-2
D gene: -
clone size: few

CDR3 DNA: TGTGCCAGCAGCTTTGGCGCCTTCACCTACGAGCAGTACTTC
CDR3 protein: CASSFGAFTYEQYF
V gene: TRBV11-2
J gene: TRBJ2-7
D gene: -
clone size: few

CDR3 DNA: TGTGCCAGCAGCGTTAGCCGGGGGCTTTCGTCGGAGTTCTTC
CDR3 protein: CASSVSRGLSSEFF
V gene: TRBV7-9
J gene: TRBJ2-1
D gene: -
clone size: few

CDR3 DNA: TGTGCCAGCACCATACAGCGGACAGGGGGGATAGACTATGGCTACACCTTC
CDR3 protein: CASTIQRTGGIDYGYTF
V gene: TRBV28
J gene: TRBJ1-2
D gene: TRBD1
clone size: many

CDR3 DNA: TGTGCCAGCAGCTTATTCAGTCGGGGACAGGCAATTATGAACACTGAAGCTTTCTTT
CDR3 protein: CASSLFSRGQAIMNTEAFF
V gene: TRBV7-3
J gene: TRBJ1-1
D gene: TRBD1
clone size: -

CDR3 DNA: TGCACCAGCAGCCAAAGGACAGGGGATGGAAACATTCAGTACTTC
CDR3 protein: CTSSQRTGDGNIQYF
V gene: TRBV5-1
J gene: TRBJ2-4
D gene: TRBD1
clone size: -

CDR3 DNA: TGCAGCGTTGGAACAGGGGCGTCCCCCCAAGCGGAAAAACTGTTTTTT
CDR3 protein: CSVGTGASPQAEKLFF
V gene: TRBV29-1
J gene: TRBJ1-4
D gene: TRBD1
clone size: -

CDR3 DNA: TGTGCCAGCAGCCAACGGCTAGCGGGAGGGCCAGTAGAGACCCAGTACTTC
CDR3 protein: CASSQRLAGGPVETQYF
V gene: TRBV3-1
J gene: TRBJ2-5
D gene: TRBD2
clone size: -

CDR3 DNA: TGTGCCAGCAGTTGGACTTCTGAGACCCAGTACTTC
CDR3 protein: CASSWTSETQYF
V gene: TRBV12-3/TRBV12-4
J gene: TRBJ2-5
D gene: -
clone size: many

CDR3 DNA: TGTGCCAGCAGTCCTACACAGGGGGCGGGCTATGGCTACACCTTC
CDR3 protein: CASSPTQGAGYGYTF
V gene: TRBV12-3/TRBV12-4
J gene: TRBJ1-2
D gene: TRBD1
clone size: few

CDR3 DNA: TGTGCCAGCAGCCCTGATTACAATGAGCAGTTCTTC
CDR3 protein: CASSPDYNEQFF
V gene: TRBV7-6
J gene: TRBJ2-1
D gene: -
clone size: many

CDR3 DNA: TGTGCCAGCAGCTATGAGGGGTTTACCAATCAGCCCCAGCATTTT
CDR3 protein: CASSYEGFTNQPQHF
V gene: TRBV7-2
J gene: TRBJ1-5
D gene: -
clone size: many

CDR3 DNA: TGTGCCAGCAGCTTAGGGGGGGTGACAGTAGAAGCTTTCTTT
CDR3 protein: CASSLGGVTVEAFF
V gene: TRBV7-8
J gene: TRBJ1-1
D gene: -
clone size: many

CDR3 DNA: TGTGCCACCAGCAGAGATGGAGGCAGGACGTCCACTGAAGCTTTCTTT
CDR3 protein: CATSRDGGRTSTEAFF
V gene: TRBV15
J gene: TRBJ1-1
D gene: -
clone size: few

CDR3 DNA: TGTGCCAGCAGTCCCCTGATGACCAATCAGCCCCAGCATTTT
CDR3 protein: CASSPLMTNQPQHF
V gene: TRBV12-3/TRBV12-4
J gene: TRBJ1-5
D gene: -
clone size: many

CDR3 DNA: TGTGCCAGCAGCCAAGATGGGGGGACCGCGACAGATACGCAGTATTTT
CDR3 protein: CASSQDGGTATDTQYF
V gene: TRBV3-1
J gene: TRBJ2-3
D gene: -
clone size: many

CDR3 DNA: TGTGCCAGCAGCCAAGAGGCCCCAACCGGCGGGACGAGCACAGATACGCAGTATTTT
CDR3 protein: CASSQEAPTGGTSTDTQYF
V gene: TRBV4-2
J gene: TRBJ2-3
D gene: -
clone size: -

CDR3 DNA: TGCAGAGCTAGATCCCGGGAGGGTGAGCAGTTCTTC
CDR3 protein: CRARSREGEQFF
V gene: TRBV20-1
J gene: TRBJ2-1
D gene: TRBD2
clone size: -

CDR3 DNA: TGCGCCAGCAGCTTAGCCGGCCACTCTGGAAACACCATATATTTT
CDR3 protein: CASSLAGHSGNTIYF
V gene: TRBV5-1
J gene: TRBJ1-3
D gene: -
clone size: -

CDR3 DNA: TGCAGCGTTTCCACGTGGGGGAATGAGCAGTTCTTC
CDR3 protein: CSVSTWGNEQFF
V gene: TRBV29-1
J gene: TRBJ2-1
D gene: -
clone size: few

CDR3 DNA: TGTGCCAGCAGCCTGACTAGCGGGAGTAGCACAGATACGCAGTATTTT
CDR3 protein: CASSLTSGSSTDTQYF
V gene: TRBV7-8
J gene: TRBJ2-3
D gene: TRBD2
clone size: many

CDR3 DNA: TGTGCCACCAGCAGAGGGGCGGCTTATGGCTACACCTTC
CDR3 protein: CATSRGAAYGYTF
V gene: TRBV15
J gene: TRBJ1-2
D gene: -
clone size: many

CDR3 DNA: TGCAGCGTTCAGGTTAGCAATCAGCCCCAGCATTTT
CDR3 protein: CSVQVSNQPQHF
V gene: TRBV29-1
J gene: TRBJ1-5
D gene: -
clone size: few

CDR3 DNA: TGTGCCAGCAGCCCGGGGGGGGCAGGGTCCTACGAGCAGTACTTC
CDR3 protein: CASSPGGAGSYEQYF
V gene: TRBV7-6
J gene: TRBJ2-7
D gene: TRBD2
clone size: many

CDR3 DNA: TGTGCCAGCAGTTACCGTCCAGGGACGGGAGATGAAAAACTGTTTTTT
CDR3 protein: CASSYRPGTGDEKLFF
V gene: TRBV6-5
J gene: TRBJ1-4
D gene: -
clone size: few

CDR3 DNA: TGCAGTGCTAGGACAGGGACAGGGATCAATACGCAGTATTTT
CDR3 protein: CSARTGTGINTQYF
V gene: TRBV20-1
J gene: TRBJ2-3
D gene: TRBD1
clone size: many

CDR3 DNA: TGTGCCAGCAGCTCAAACTTCGGGACTAGCGGGAGGTACACCGGGGAGCTGTTTTTT
CDR3 protein: CASSSNFGTSGRYTGELFF
V gene: TRBV7-8
J gene: TRBJ2-2
D gene: TRBD2
clone size: -

CDR3 DNA: TGCAGCGTTGAGAACCAACTCGGGGGCGGCTACACCTTC
CDR3 protein: CSVENQLGGGYTF
V gene: TRBV29-1
J gene: TRBJ1-2
D gene: -
clone size: many

CDR3 DNA: TGTGCCACCAGTGATTTCGCTAAACCAGGGGAGGGCAATGAGCAGTTCTTC
CDR3 protein: CATSDFAKPGEGNEQFF
V gene: TRBV24-1
J gene: TRBJ2-1
D gene: -
clone size: few

CDR3 DNA: TGCGCCAGCAGGCAAATTTTCCGGGACAGGGGGGCATACGGGGAGCTGTTTTTT
CDR3 protein: CASRQIFRDRGAYGELFF
V gene: TRBV4-1
J gene: TRBJ2-2
D gene: TRBD1
clone size: -

CDR3 DNA: TGTGCCAGCAGTTTAGTCAGGGACTTCAATCAGCCCCAGCATTTT
CDR3 protein: CASSLVRDFNQPQHF
V gene: TRBV28
J gene: TRBJ1-5
D gene: -
clone size: many

CDR3 DNA: TGTGCCAGCAGTCTAAGGGGGTTGGGAAACATTCAGTACTTC
CDR3 protein: CASSLRGLGNIQYF
V gene: TRBV27
J gene: TRBJ2-4
D gene: -
clone size: few

CDR3 DNA: TGCAGCGTTGAGGGGCAGACCCAAGAGACCCAGTACTTC
CDR3 protein: CSVEGQTQETQYF
V gene: TRBV29-1
J gene: TRBJ2-5
D gene: -
clone size: -

CDR3 DNA: TGTGCCAGCAGTGGGCTTCTCGCGGGAGGGCGCGAGACCCAGTACTTC
CDR3 protein: CASSGLLAGGRETQYF
V gene: TRBV6-1
J gene: TRBJ2-5
D gene: TRBD2
clone size: -

CDR3 DNA: TGTGCCTGGACGGTGATCTCTGGAAACACCATATATTTT
CDR3 protein: CAWTVISGNTIYF
V gene: TRBV30
J gene: TRBJ1-3
D gene: -
clone size: few

CDR3 DNA: TGTGCCAACAAGACGGGACAGAAGAACACTGAAGCTTTCTTT
CDR3 protein: CANKTGQKNTEAFF
V gene: TRBV28
J gene: TRBJ1-1
D gene: TRBD1
clone size: few

CDR3 DNA: TGTGCCAGCTCACCAGACAGGGGAGGAAACACCATATATTTT
CDR3 protein: CASSPDRGGNTIYF
V gene: TRBV18
J gene: TRBJ1-3
D gene: TRBD1
clone size: many

CDR3 DNA: TGCAGCGTTTGGACTAGTGAGATTGATGAGCAGTTCTTC
CDR3 protein: CSVWTSEIDEQFF
V gene: TRBV29-1
J gene: TRBJ2-1
D gene: TRBD2
clone size: few

CDR3 DNA: TGTGCCAGCAGCTTGCGCAGGGTCGATGAGCAGTTCTTC
CDR3 protein: CASSLRRVDEQFF
V gene: TRBV28
J gene: TRBJ2-1
D gene: -
clone size: -

CDR3 DNA: TGTGCCAGCCGGGACAGAAACACCGGGGAGCTGTTTTTT
CDR3 protein: CASRDRNTGELFF
V gene: TRBV7-3
J gene: TRBJ2-2
D gene: TRBD1
clone size: few

CDR3 DNA: TGTGCCAGCAGCTTGGAACTAGCGGGGGGACCGATGACGCAGTATTTT
CDR3 protein: CASSLELAGGPMTQYF
V gene: TRBV5-5
J gene: TRBJ2-3
D gene: TRBD2
clone size: medium-sized

CDR3 DNA: TGTGCCAGCAGCTCCGAGGGACAAAGGGCACCCCTCCACTTT
CDR3 protein: CASSSEGQRAPLHF
V gene: TRBV12-3/TRBV12-4
J gene: TRBJ1-6
D gene: -
clone size: few

CDR3 DNA: TGCGCCAGCAGCCAGACTAGCGGAGGGGAGACCCAGTACTTC
CDR3 protein: CASSQTSGGETQYF
V gene: TRBV5-1
J gene: TRBJ2-5
D gene: TRBD2
clone size: many

CDR3 DNA: TGTGCCAGTAGTCACGGACAGACCCACACTGAAGCTTTCTTT
CDR3 protein: CASSHGQTHTEAFF
V gene: TRBV19
J gene: TRBJ1-1
D gene: -
clone size: few

CDR3 DNA: TGTGCCAGCAGCAAAGGACGCACAGATACGCAGTATTTT
CDR3 protein: CASSKGRTDTQYF
V gene: TRBV12-3/TRBV12-4
J gene: TRBJ2-3
D gene: -
clone size: few

CDR3 DNA: TGTGCCAGCAGCCCACGGCAGGGACGATCGGCTGAAAAACTGTTTTTT
CDR3 protein: CASSPRQGRSAEKLFF
V gene: TRBV7-9
J gene: TRBJ1-4
D gene: -
clone size: few

CDR3 DNA: TGCAGTGCTAGAGTTCCGGTAGAGCAGTTCTTC
CDR3 protein: CSARVPVEQFF
V gene: TRBV20-1
J gene: TRBJ2-1
D gene: -
clone size: few

CDR3 DNA: TGCGCCAGCAGCTTGGATGGGACAGACGGCACAGATACGCAGTATTTT
CDR3 protein: CASSLDGTDGTDTQYF
V gene: TRBV5-1
J gene: TRBJ2-3
D gene: TRBD1
clone size: few

CDR3 DNA: TGCAGTGCCTGGGGGAGGACGACTAATGAAAAACTGTTTTTT
CDR3 protein: CSAWGRTTNEKLFF
V gene: TRBV20-1
J gene: TRBJ1-4
D gene: -
clone size: -

CDR3 DNA: TGTGCCAGTATGCGGGACAGGGGTGAAAAACTGTTTTTT
CDR3 protein: CASMRDRGEKLFF
V gene: TRBV19
J gene: TRBJ1-4
D gene: TRBD1
clone size: -

CDR3 DNA: TGCGCCAGCAGCCAAGTACGGGGAACTGAAGCTTTCTTT
CDR3 protein: CASSQVRGTEAFF
V gene: TRBV4-1
J gene: TRBJ1-1
D gene: -
clone size: -

CDR3 DNA: TGTGCCAGTAGTATTGGGGGGAGACGTAGCACCGGGGAGCTGTTTTTT
CDR3 protein: CASSIGGRRSTGELFF
V gene: TRBV19
J gene: TRBJ2-2
D gene: -
clone size: -

CDR3 DNA: TGTGCCAGCAGCCCGAGGCCCAGCTCCTACAATGAGCAGTTCTTC
CDR3 protein: CASSPRPSSYNEQFF
V gene: TRBV9
J gene: TRBJ2-1
D gene: -
clone size: -